This TCR beta chain was identified during a study of T cell repertoires in cytomegalovirus infection. The overall study: Public signatures in TCR beta pointed to CMV infection and matching HLA type.

V was trimmed by 2 bases and J by 4 bases, leaving 8 bases between them. The CDR3 consists of 13 residues. In its sample, this clonotype was seen many times. Its antigen is undetermined. Study-wide findings and caveats: Cumulative frequency of public TCR beta families picked out carriers of CMV plus the relevant HLA. Within the response measured ex vivo, HLA-C-restricted CMV-specific TCR beta clonotypes were dominant.

MiXCR was run by TCRdb on the reads, yielding one entry per CDR3 protein. The sample yields approximately 320,000 distinct CDR3 sequences, more than 8% seen once. Sequenced input: PBMCs. The receptor was derived from a human donor in good health (CMV status not recorded). Some clones in this sample may be carry-over from other donors' samples. The chain uses TRBV12-3 or TRBV12-4 and TRBJ2-5; possible D gene TRBD1, 6 bases. The CDR3 here is CASSLNRAETQYF. The CDR3 DNA sequence: TGTGCCAGCAGTTTAAACAGGGCAGAGACCCAGTACTTC.